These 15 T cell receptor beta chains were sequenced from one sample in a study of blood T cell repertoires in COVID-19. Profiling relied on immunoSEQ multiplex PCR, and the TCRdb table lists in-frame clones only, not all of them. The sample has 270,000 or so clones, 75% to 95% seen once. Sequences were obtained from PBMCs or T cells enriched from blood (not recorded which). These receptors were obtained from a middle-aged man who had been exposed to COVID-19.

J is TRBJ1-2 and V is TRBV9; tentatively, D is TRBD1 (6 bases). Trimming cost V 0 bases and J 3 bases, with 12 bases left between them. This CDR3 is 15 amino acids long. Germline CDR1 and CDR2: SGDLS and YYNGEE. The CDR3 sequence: CASSVAPAGDYGYTF. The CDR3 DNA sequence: TGTGCCAGCAGCGTAGCCCCCGCAGGGGACTATGGCTACACCTTC.

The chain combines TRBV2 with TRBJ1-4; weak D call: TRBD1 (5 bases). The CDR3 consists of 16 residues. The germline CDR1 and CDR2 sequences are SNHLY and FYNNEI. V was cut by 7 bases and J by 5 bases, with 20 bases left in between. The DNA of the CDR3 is TGTGCCAGCACCTTAACCGGCCCGACAGTGAATGAAAAACTGTTTTTT. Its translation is CASTLTGPTVNEKLFF.

CDR3 DNA: TGTGCCAGCAGTTTATCGGGACTAGCGGAGAACTACGAGCAGTACTTC. Translation: CASSLSGLAENYEQYF. The J gene is TRBJ2-7, the V gene TRBV28, with 11 bases matching TRBD2. Germline CDR1 is MDHEN and CDR2 is SYDVKM. This CDR3 comprises 16 residues. With V trimmed by 1 base and J by 3 bases, 5 bases remained unmatched.

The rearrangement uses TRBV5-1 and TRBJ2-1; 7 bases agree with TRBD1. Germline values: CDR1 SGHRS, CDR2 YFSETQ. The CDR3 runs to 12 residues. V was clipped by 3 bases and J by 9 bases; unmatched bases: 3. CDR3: CASSWTGFEQFF. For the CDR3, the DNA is TGCGCCAGCAGCTGGACAGGTTTTGAGCAGTTCTTC.

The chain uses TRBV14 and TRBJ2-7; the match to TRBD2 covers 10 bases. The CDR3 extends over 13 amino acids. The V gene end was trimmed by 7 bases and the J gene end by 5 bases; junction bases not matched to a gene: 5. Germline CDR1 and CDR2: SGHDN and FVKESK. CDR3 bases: TGTGCCAGCAACCTAGCGGGAGAGGACGAGCAGTACTTC. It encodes CASNLAGEDEQYF.

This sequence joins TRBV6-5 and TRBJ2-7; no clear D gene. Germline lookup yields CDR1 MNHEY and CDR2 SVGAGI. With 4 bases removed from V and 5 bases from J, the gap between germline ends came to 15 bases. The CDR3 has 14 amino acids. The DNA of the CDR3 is TGTGCCAGCAGTTCTTACGGTTTTGTGGACGAGCAGTACTTC. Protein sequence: CASSSYGFVDEQYF.

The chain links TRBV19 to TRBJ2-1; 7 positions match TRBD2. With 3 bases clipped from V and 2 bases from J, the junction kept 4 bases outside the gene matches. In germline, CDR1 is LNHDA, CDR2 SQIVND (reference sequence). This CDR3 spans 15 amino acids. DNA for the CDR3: TGTGCCAGTAGTATGGCCAGCGGGACCTACAATGAGCAGTTCTTC. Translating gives CASSMASGTYNEQFF.

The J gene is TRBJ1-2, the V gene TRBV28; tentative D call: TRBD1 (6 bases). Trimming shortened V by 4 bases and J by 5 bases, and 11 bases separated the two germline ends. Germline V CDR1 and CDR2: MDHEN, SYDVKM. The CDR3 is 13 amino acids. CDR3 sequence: CASSWTATYGYTF. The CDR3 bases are TGTGCCAGCAGTTGGACAGCCACTTATGGCTACACCTTC.

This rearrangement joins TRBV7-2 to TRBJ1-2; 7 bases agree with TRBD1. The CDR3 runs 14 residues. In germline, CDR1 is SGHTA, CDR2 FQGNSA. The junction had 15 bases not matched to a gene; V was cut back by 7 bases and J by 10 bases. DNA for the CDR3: TGTGCCAGCAACCCCGGGACAGCGATGAATAACTACACCTTC. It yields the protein CASNPGTAMNNYTF.

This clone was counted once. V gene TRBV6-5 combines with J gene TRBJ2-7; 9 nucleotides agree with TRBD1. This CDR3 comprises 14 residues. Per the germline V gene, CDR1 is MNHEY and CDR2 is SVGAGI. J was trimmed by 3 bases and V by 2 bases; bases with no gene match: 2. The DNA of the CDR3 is TGTGCCAGCAGTTACACGACAGGGGGCTACGAGCAGTACTTC. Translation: CASSYTTGGYEQYF.

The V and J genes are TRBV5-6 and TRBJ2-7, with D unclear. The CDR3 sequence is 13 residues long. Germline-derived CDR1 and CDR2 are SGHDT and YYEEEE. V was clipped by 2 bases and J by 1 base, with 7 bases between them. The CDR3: CASSFPGSYEQYF. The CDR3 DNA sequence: TGTGCCAGCAGCTTTCCCGGTTCCTACGAGCAGTACTTC.

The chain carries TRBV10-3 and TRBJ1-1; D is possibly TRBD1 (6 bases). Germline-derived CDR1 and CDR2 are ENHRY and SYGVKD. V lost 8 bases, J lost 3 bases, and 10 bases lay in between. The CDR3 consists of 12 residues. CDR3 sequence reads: CAIRAGDTEAFF. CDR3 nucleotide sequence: TGTGCCATCCGGGCAGGGGACACTGAAGCTTTCTTT.

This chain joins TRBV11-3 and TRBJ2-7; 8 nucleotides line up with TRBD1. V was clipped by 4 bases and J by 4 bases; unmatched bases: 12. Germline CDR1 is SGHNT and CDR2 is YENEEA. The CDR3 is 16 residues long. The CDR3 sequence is CASSSLRTGPSYEQYF. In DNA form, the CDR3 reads TGTGCCAGCAGCTCTCTCAGGACAGGGCCTTCGTACGAGCAGTACTTC. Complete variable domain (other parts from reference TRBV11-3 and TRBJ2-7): EAGVVQSPRYKIIEKKQPVAFWCNPISGHNTLYWYLQNLGQGPELLIRYENEEAVDDSQLPKDRFSAERLKGVDSTLKIQPAELGDSAVYLCASSSLRTGPSYEQYFGPGTRLTVT.

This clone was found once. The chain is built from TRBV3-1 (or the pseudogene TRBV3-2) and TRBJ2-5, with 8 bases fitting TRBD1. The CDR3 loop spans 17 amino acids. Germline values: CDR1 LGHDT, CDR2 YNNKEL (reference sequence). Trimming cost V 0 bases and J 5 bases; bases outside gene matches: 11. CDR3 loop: CASSQDLGLGQGETQYF. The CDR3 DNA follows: TGTGCCAGCAGCCAAGATTTGGGCCTTGGACAGGGTGAGACCCAGTACTTC.

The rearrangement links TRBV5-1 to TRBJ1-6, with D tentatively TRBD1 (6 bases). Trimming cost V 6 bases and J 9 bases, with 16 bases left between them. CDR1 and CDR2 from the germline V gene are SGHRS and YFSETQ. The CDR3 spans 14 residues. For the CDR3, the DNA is TGCGCCAGCACCACGGGGGGGGCGTCTTCACCCCTCCACTTT. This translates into CASTTGGASSPLHF.